Listed below are T cell receptor beta chains from one sample, sequenced in a study of T cells after yellow fever vaccination. Each CDR3 protein gets one entry after TCRdb re-called the 5' RACE reads with MiXCR. The profile covers about 150,000 distinct CDR3 sequences, with 5% to 7.5% appearing a single time and more than 0.6% taken by the ten largest. The sequencing used CD4+ T cells sorted from PBMCs, collected 10 days after the yellow fever booster vaccination. The receptors come from a man aged 25 to 40 who received the YFV17D yellow fever vaccine. The CDR3 runs from the conserved cysteine through the conserved F or W. The D gene is left open where the match is weak. The size of a clone is reported for some rows only, either as once, few or many, or as a class for expanded clones.

V gene	clone size	J gene	D gene	CDR3 DNA	CDR3 protein
TRBV12-3/TRBV12-4	few	TRBJ1-1	.	TGTGCCACCAAAGATGACAACCCCGAAGCTTTCTTT	CATKDDNPEAFF
TRBV5-5	many	TRBJ2-2	.	TGTGCCAGCAGCTCAGGGATCCCCAGGTTCGGGGAGCTGTTTTTT	CASSSGIPRFGELFF
TRBV29-1	many	TRBJ2-5	TRBD1	TGCAGCGTTGGGGGGTTTGTGGGACAGGGAAAAGAGACCCAGTACTTC	CSVGGFVGQGKETQYF
TRBV14	many	TRBJ2-3	.	TGTGCCAGCAGCCAAGATAGGCGGCTAGGGCGTACAGATACGCAGTATTTT	CASSQDRRLGRTDTQYF
TRBV6-2/TRBV6-3	many	TRBJ2-5	.	TGTGCCAGCAGTTACTCGATTGCACAGCTCCAGTACTTC	CASSYSIAQLQYF
TRBV11-3	many	TRBJ2-1	.	TGTGCCAGCAGCTTAGGGTCCCAGGATGAGCAGTTCTTC	CASSLGSQDEQFF
TRBV5-1	few	TRBJ2-6	.	TGCGCCAGCAGCTACGACAGATCTGGGGCCAACGTCCTGACTTTC	CASSYDRSGANVLTF
TRBV20-1	many	TRBJ2-7	.	TGCAGTGCTGGCTACTACGAGCAGTACTTC	CSAGYYEQYF
TRBV12-3/TRBV12-4	many	TRBJ2-1	.	TGTGCCAGCAGTTTGGGTAAGGGCTACAATGAGCAGTTCTTC	CASSLGKGYNEQFF
TRBV7-8	many	TRBJ1-6	.	TGTGCCAGCAGCTTCACCTGGACCAATAATTCACCCCTCCACTTT	CASSFTWTNNSPLHF
TRBV15	many	TRBJ2-1	.	TGTGCCACCAGCATATTGAACAATGAGCAGTTCTTC	CATSILNNEQFF
TRBV25-1	.	TRBJ2-7	.	TGTGCCAGCAGTGATCACGGGGCTCGCGAGCAGTACTTC	CASSDHGAREQYF
TRBV18	many	TRBJ2-5	.	TGTGCCAGCTCACCACCGCAGGCGACCCAGTACTTC	CASSPPQATQYF
TRBV29-1	many	TRBJ2-7	TRBD1	TGCAGCGTCCGACAGGGCCCCGAGCAGTACTTC	CSVRQGPEQYF
TRBV20-1	many	TRBJ2-7	TRBD2	TGCAGTGCTAGGACCGGGGGGAGCTCCTACGAGCAGTACTTC	CSARTGGSSYEQYF
TRBV15	.	TRBJ1-5	.	TGTGCCACCAGCACAACCTCTGTCCGGCGATTTAGCAATCAGCCCCAGCATTTT	CATSTTSVRRFSNQPQHF
TRBV20-1	many	TRBJ2-1	TRBD2	TGCAGTGCCACCACGAGCGGGGTCTACAATGAGCAGTTCTTC	CSATTSGVYNEQFF
TRBV29-1	many	TRBJ2-7	.	TGCAGCGTTGTAGAGACAGATGTTTCCTACGAGCAGTACTTC	CSVVETDVSYEQYF
TRBV28	many	TRBJ2-3	.	TGTGCCTTGGCTCGGGTCAGCACAGATACGCAGTATTTT	CALARVSTDTQYF
TRBV7-2	many	TRBJ1-2	.	TGTGCCAGCAGTTTCGGGGAGGGATATGGCTACACCTTC	CASSFGEGYGYTF
TRBV24-1	few	TRBJ2-3	TRBD1	TGTGCCACCTTGCCGGGACAGGGAAAAACAGATACGCAGTATTTT	CATLPGQGKTDTQYF
TRBV20-1	many	TRBJ2-3	TRBD1	TGCACCGTGGGGGCAGGGGGCGCAGATACGCAGTATTTT	CTVGAGGADTQYF
TRBV5-6	many	TRBJ2-7	.	TGTGCCAGCAGCTTGGTCCGTAGCGAGCAGTACTTC	CASSLVRSEQYF
TRBV25-1	many	TRBJ1-6	.	TGTGCCAGCAGTGAGGGGGGCCGTTCACCCCTCCACTTT	CASSEGGRSPLHF
TRBV7-2	.	TRBJ1-2	.	TGTGCCAGCAGCTTGACGTCGCTGATTGGCTACACCTTC	CASSLTSLIGYTF
TRBV7-6	many	TRBJ1-4	TRBD1	TGTGCCAGCAGCGGACGACTCTCCCAGGGGGCCGACTCAACTAATGAAAAACTGTTTTTT	CASSGRLSQGADSTNEKLFF
TRBV6-5	many	TRBJ2-7	.	TGTGCCAGCGGGCCCGGGAGAGTGGGCGAGCAGTACTTC	CASGPGRVGEQYF
TRBV5-8	.	TRBJ2-1	.	TGTGCCAGCAGCCCTGGACTCCTGTACAATGAGCAGTTCTTC	CASSPGLLYNEQFF